This T cell receptor beta chain was documented in a study of T cell responses to AZD1222 COVID-19 vaccine. General study results and limits: When two AZD1222 doses had been given, Spike-specific TCR breadth and depth rose. CD4 TCRs linked to vaccination spanned spike, dominating at 160-218 and 743-854. Females outnumbered males among donors, who were mostly white British; clonal diversity was possibly underestimated. Repertoires were sampled only after the peak T cell response.

The protocol was immunoSEQ multiplex PCR, while the TCRdb copy is restricted to in-frame clones and leaves out a portion. The top ten hold over 0.95% of the sample, which has about 220,000 clones, 85% to 95% seen once. To note about this clone: Its antigen is undetermined.

Germline V CDR1 and CDR2: LNHDA, SQIVND (reference sequence). V lost 9 bases, J lost 4 bases, and 7 bases stayed unmatched. The CDR3 totals 13 residues. The material sequenced was peripheral blood, taken on day 0 of MenACWY control vaccination. The gene calls are TRBV19 and TRBJ1-1; 8 bases line up with TRBD1. This clonotype originated in an adult in good health. The CDR3 nucleotides are TGTGCCAGCCGACAGGGGAGGGTCACTGAAGCTTTCTTT. This translates into CASRQGRVTEAFF.